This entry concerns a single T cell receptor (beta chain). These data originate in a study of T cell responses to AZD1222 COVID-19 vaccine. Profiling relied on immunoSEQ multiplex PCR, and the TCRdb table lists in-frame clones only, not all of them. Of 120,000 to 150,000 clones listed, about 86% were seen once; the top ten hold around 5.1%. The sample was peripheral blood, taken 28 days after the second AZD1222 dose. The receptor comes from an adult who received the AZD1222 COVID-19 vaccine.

This chain's CDR3 is CASSPRTASNEKLFF. CDR3 coding DNA: TGTGCCAGCAGCCCCAGGACAGCCTCAAATGAAAAACTGTTTTTT. This rearrangement joins TRBV9 to TRBJ1-4; tentative D call: TRBD1 (6 bases). Between the trimmed V and J ends, which lost 4 bases and 5 bases, there was a span of 15 bases. The CDR3 totals 15 residues. Germline loops: CDR1 SGDLS, CDR2 YYNGEE.